The 10 T cell receptor beta chains listed next were all sequenced from one sample in a study of shared clonotypes between healthy human individuals. Clones were read by immunoSEQ multiplex PCR, and TCRdb kept only the in-frame ones, dropping some. The table includes around 1.1 million clones, 70% to 80% detected once. Specimen: memory CD4+ T cells from PBMCs. Subset in this sample: CD45RA-negative fraction. These receptors all come from a young man in good health. Some clones in this sample may be carry-over from other donors' samples.

The CDR3 DNA reads TGTGCCATCAAACCCGGGACTGTTGGCGGGGAGCTGTTTTTT. Encoded protein: CAIKPGTVGGELFF. This chain connects TRBV10-3 to TRBJ2-2, with D tentatively TRBD2 (6 bases). V was trimmed by 7 bases and J by 7 bases, leaving 16 bases between them. Germline V lookup: CDR1 ENHRY, CDR2 SYGVKD. The CDR3 sequence is 14 residues long.

This chain uses TRBV28 with TRBJ1-2; D not resolved. The V gene's germline CDR1 is MDHEN and CDR2 SYDVKM. This CDR3 region has 14 residues. The V gene lost 2 bases and the J gene lost 11 bases, with 18 bases spanning the gap. The CDR3 here is CASSLGGHSAAYTF. DNA of the CDR3: TGTGCCAGCAGTTTAGGTGGGCATTCAGCGGCATACACCTTC.

This clone was counted a few times. The junction differs from germline at one of its ends, possibly a read error. The chain combines TRBV5-5 with TRBJ1-4; tentatively, D is TRBD1 (5 bases). There are 15 residues in the CDR3. Germline V gene lookup returns CDR1 SGHKS and CDR2 YYEKEE (reference sequence). CDR3 in amino acids: CASSLGPATNEKLFF. CDR3 DNA: TGTGCCAGCAGTTTGGGGCCGGCAACTAATGAAAAACTGTTTTTT.

By proportion, this clone is medium-sized. Other nucleotide sequences from this sample produce the same CDR3. The chain couples TRBV7-9 to TRBJ1-4; D is ambiguous. The CDR3 loop spans 14 amino acids. CDR1 and CDR2 (germline): SEHNR, FQNEAQ (reference sequence). Trimming removed 0 bases from V and 6 bases from J, with 8 bases in between. DNA for the CDR3: TGTGCCAGCAGCTTAGCCGTTGTGGATGAAAAACTGTTTTTT. This encodes CASSLAVVDEKLFF.

This chain uses TRBV5-6 with TRBJ2-4; 7 positions match TRBD2. CDR3 length: 17 residues. Germline CDR1 reads SGHDT; CDR2 reads YYEEEE. V was pared by 0 bases and J by 3 bases, with 9 bases of the junction left unmatched. The CDR3 reads CASSLAGAGTIKNIQYF. CDR3 nucleotide sequence: TGTGCCAGCAGCTTGGCAGGAGCGGGAACGATCAAAAACATTCAGTACTTC. The whole variable domain, remainder taken from reference TRBV5-6 and TRBJ2-4, is DAGVTQSPTHLIKTRGQQVTLRCSPKSGHDTVSWYQQALGQGPQFIFQYYEEEERQRGNFPDRFSGHQFPNYSSELNVNALLLGDSALYLCASSLAGAGTIKNIQYFGAGTRLSVL.

This chain links TRBV27 with TRBJ2-1, with no clear D. Trimming shortened V by 1 base and J by 9 bases, and 10 bases separated the two germline ends. The CDR3 is made up of 13 amino acids. Germline lookup yields CDR1 MNHEY and CDR2 SMNVEV (reference sequence). CDR3 loop: CASSLYDDGEQFF. For the CDR3, the DNA is TGTGCCAGCAGTTTATACGACGACGGTGAGCAGTTCTTC.

This chain connects TRBV30 to TRBJ2-7; no reliable D call. Germline CDR1 and CDR2: GTSNPN and SVGIG (reference sequence). Trimming pared 1 base from V and 3 bases from J, leaving 10 bases between. The CDR3 sequence is 13 residues long. This CDR3 is CAWSAARYYEQYF. CDR3 in DNA: TGTGCCTGGAGTGCGGCTAGATACTACGAGCAGTACTTC.

Only one count was recorded for this clone. V gene TRBV6-5 combines with J gene TRBJ1-4, with 7 bases that match TRBD1. The CDR3 sequence is 15 residues long. Germline V gene sequence: CDR1 MNHEY, CDR2 SVGAGI. The trim removed 5 bases at V and 8 bases at J, leaving 11 bases unmatched. The CDR3 reads CASSQRTGGREKLFF. The CDR3 nucleotides are TGTGCCAGCAGTCAAAGGACAGGCGGGAGGGAAAAACTGTTTTTT.

The V and J genes are TRBV29-1 and TRBJ2-1; 13 bases are a match to TRBD2. V shed 7 bases and J 9 bases; nucleotides not matched to a gene: 12. There are 15 residues in the CDR3. Germline V gene lookup returns CDR1 SQVTM and CDR2 ANQGSEA. This CDR3 is CSGQAGTSGKAEQFF. CDR3 DNA: TGCAGCGGTCAAGCCGGGACTAGCGGGAAGGCTGAGCAGTTCTTC.

This clone was counted once. J is TRBJ2-3 and V is TRBV30; no reliable D call. The ends were cut back, 0 bases at V and 4 bases at J, with 11 bases in the middle. The CDR3 covers 14 residues. Per germline, CDR1 GTSNPN and CDR2 SVGIG (reference sequence). The CDR3 is CAWSVLSWPDTQYF. DNA of the CDR3: TGTGCCTGGAGTGTACTATCCTGGCCAGATACGCAGTATTTT.